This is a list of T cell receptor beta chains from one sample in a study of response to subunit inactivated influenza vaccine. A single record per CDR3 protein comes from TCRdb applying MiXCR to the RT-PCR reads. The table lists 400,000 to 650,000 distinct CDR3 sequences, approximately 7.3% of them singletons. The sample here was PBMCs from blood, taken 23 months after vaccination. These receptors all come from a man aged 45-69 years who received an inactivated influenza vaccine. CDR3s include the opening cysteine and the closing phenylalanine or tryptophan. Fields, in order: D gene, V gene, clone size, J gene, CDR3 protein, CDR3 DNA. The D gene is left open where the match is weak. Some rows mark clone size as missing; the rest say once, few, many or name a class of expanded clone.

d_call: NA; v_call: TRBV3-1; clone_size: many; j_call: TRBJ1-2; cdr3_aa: CASSQASGYTF; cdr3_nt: TGTGCCAGCAGCCAAGCCAGTGGCTACACCTTC
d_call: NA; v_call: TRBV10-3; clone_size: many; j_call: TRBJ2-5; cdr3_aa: CAISEREETQYF; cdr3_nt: TGTGCCATCAGTGAGCGTGAAGAGACCCAGTACTTC
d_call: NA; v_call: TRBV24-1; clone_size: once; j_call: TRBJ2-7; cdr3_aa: CATSDNNYEQYF; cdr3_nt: TGTGCCACCAGTGATAACAACTACGAGCAGTACTTC
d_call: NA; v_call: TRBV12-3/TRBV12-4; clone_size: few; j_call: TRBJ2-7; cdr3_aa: CASSLGKTSSYEQYF; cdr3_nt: TGTGCCAGCAGTTTGGGCAAGACATCCTCCTACGAGCAGTACTTC
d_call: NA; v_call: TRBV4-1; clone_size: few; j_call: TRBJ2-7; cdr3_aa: CASSQDGGPYEQYF; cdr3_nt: TGCGCCAGCAGCCAAGATGGCGGGCCCTACGAGCAGTACTTC
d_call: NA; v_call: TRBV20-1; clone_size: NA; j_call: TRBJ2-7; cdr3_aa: CSAERQNYEQYF; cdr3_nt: TGCAGCGCCGAAAGACAGAACTACGAGCAGTACTTC
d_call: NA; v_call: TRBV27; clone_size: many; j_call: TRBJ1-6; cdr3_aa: CASSSSGLSNNSPLHF; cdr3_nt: TGTGCCAGCAGTTCCTCAGGACTGTCAAATAATTCACCCCTCCACTTT
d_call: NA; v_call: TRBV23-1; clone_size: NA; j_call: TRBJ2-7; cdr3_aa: CASGGHRPRGEQYF; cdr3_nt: TGCGCCAGCGGGGGACACCGCCCGAGGGGAGAGCAGTACTTC
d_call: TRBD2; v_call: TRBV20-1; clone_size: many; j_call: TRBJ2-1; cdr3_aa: CSARARGGRNEQFF; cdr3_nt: TGCAGTGCTAGGGCACGGGGCGGGAGAAATGAGCAGTTCTTC
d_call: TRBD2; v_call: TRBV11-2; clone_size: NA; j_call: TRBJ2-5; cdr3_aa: CASRGLAGLQETQYF; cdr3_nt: TGTGCCAGCAGGGGACTAGCGGGCCTCCAAGAGACCCAGTACTTC
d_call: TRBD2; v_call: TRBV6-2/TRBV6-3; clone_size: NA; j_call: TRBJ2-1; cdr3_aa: CASSFETSGVDNEQFF; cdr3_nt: TGTGCCAGCAGTTTCGAGACTAGCGGGGTTGACAATGAGCAGTTCTTC
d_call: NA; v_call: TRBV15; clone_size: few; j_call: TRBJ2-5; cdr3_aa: CATSRIPTGPETQYF; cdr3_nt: TGTGCCACCAGCAGGATTCCGACAGGTCCAGAGACCCAGTACTTC
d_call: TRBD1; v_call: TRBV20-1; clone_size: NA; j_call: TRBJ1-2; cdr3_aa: CSARGALTGGSERDGYTF; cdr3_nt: TGCAGTGCTAGAGGGGCCTTGACAGGGGGCAGCGAGAGGGATGGCTACACCTTC
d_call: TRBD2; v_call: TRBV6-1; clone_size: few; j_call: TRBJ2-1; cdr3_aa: CASSRATSGGYEQFF; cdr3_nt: TGTGCCAGCAGTAGGGCGACTAGCGGGGGATATGAGCAGTTCTTC
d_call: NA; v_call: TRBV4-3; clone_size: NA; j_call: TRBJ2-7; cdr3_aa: CASSQEGRSREQYF; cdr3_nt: TGCGCCAGCAGCCAAGAGGGACGGTCCCGCGAGCAGTACTTC
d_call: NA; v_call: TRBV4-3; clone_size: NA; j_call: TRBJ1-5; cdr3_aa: CASSPRAGEEPQHF; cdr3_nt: TGCGCCAGCAGCCCCCGGGCAGGGGAGGAACCCCAGCATTTT
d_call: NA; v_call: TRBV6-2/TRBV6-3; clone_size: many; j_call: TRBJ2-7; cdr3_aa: CASGSWGAYSGTSYEQYF; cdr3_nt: TGTGCCAGCGGATCGTGGGGCGCTTATAGCGGAACCTCCTACGAGCAGTACTTC
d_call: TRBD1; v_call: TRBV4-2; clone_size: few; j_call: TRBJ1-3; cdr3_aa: CASTQGQAASGNTIYF; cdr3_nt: TGTGCCAGCACCCAGGGACAGGCCGCCTCTGGAAACACCATATATTTT
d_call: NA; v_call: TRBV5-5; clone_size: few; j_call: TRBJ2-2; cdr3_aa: CASSLIGKGELFF; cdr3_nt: TGTGCCAGCAGCTTGATAGGGAAGGGGGAGCTGTTTTTT
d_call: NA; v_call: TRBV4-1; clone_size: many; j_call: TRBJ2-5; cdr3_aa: CASSLIADQETQYF; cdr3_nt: TGCGCCAGCAGCCTCATAGCGGACCAAGAGACCCAGTACTTC
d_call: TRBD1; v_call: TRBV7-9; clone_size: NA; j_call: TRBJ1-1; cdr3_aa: CASSLNTGGRMNTEAFF; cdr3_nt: TGTGCCAGCAGCTTAAACACAGGGGGGCGAATGAACACTGAAGCTTTCTTT
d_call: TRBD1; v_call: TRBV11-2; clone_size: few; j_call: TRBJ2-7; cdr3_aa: CASSVIGGDEQYF; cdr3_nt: TGTGCCAGCAGCGTAATAGGGGGCGACGAGCAGTACTTC
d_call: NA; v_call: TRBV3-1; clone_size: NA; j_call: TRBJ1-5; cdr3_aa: CASSATGSALQPQHF; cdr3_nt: TGTGCCAGCAGTGCTACCGGGTCAGCCCTTCAGCCCCAGCATTTT
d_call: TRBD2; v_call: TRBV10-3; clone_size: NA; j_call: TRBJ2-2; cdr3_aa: CAIMRTSGRDTGELFF; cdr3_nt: TGTGCCATCATGAGGACTAGCGGGAGAGACACCGGGGAGCTGTTTTTT